This is a list of T cell receptor beta chains from one sample in a study of blood T cell repertoires in COVID-19. Using immunoSEQ multiplex PCR, the repertoire was profiled, and TCRdb retains in-frame clones only, with some absent. The sample has 130,000 to 150,000 clones, around nine tenths seen once; the top ten hold under 12%. Source material: peripheral blood. The receptor source for this set is a man between 50 and 59 years old with active or convalescent COVID-19. Each CDR3 is given with its conserved first and last residue. The D gene is left open where the match is weak. Not every row has a clone size; where given, it reads once, few, many or a size class.

cdr3_aa: CASSLEAGLAKNIQYF
cdr3_nt: TGTGCCAGCAGCTTAGAGGCGGGACTAGCCAAAAACATTCAGTACTTC
j_call: TRBJ2-4
clone_size: -
d_call: -
v_call: TRBV7-9

cdr3_aa: CATRGGDHSSYEQYF
cdr3_nt: TGTGCCACCAGGGGCGGGGACCATAGCTCCTACGAGCAGTACTTC
j_call: TRBJ2-7
clone_size: -
d_call: -
v_call: TRBV15

cdr3_aa: CASSDRGRLNTEAFF
cdr3_nt: TGTGCCAGCAGTGACAGGGGGCGATTGAACACTGAAGCTTTCTTT
j_call: TRBJ1-1
clone_size: -
d_call: TRBD1
v_call: TRBV6-2/TRBV6-3

cdr3_aa: CASSITGVGANEQFF
cdr3_nt: TGTGCCAGTAGTATCACGGGAGTTGGGGCCAATGAGCAGTTCTTC
j_call: TRBJ2-1
clone_size: -
d_call: -
v_call: TRBV19

cdr3_aa: CASSTEGQVNQPQHF
cdr3_nt: TGCGCCAGCAGCACCGAGGGACAGGTCAATCAGCCCCAGCATTTT
j_call: TRBJ1-5
clone_size: -
d_call: TRBD1
v_call: TRBV5-1

cdr3_aa: CAWSAGDLSYNEQFF
cdr3_nt: TGTGCCTGGAGTGCGGGGGACCTCTCCTACAATGAGCAGTTCTTC
j_call: TRBJ2-1
clone_size: once
d_call: -
v_call: TRBV30

cdr3_aa: CASSTHIQGSETQYF
cdr3_nt: TGTGCCAGCAGCACCCACATACAGGGGTCGGAGACCCAGTACTTC
j_call: TRBJ2-5
clone_size: once
d_call: TRBD1
v_call: TRBV11-2

cdr3_aa: CASSFTGYGYTF
cdr3_nt: TGTGCCAGCAGTTTCACAGGGTATGGCTACACCTTC
j_call: TRBJ1-2
clone_size: -
d_call: -
v_call: TRBV12-3/TRBV12-4

cdr3_aa: CASSFRRGSGYTF
cdr3_nt: TGTGCCAGCAGTTTTCGCAGGGGCAGCGGCTACACCTTC
j_call: TRBJ1-2
clone_size: -
d_call: -
v_call: TRBV28

cdr3_aa: CATSGPPGGLNTEAFF
cdr3_nt: TGTGCCACCAGTGGTCCCCCCGGGGGGTTGAACACTGAAGCTTTCTTT
j_call: TRBJ1-1
clone_size: -
d_call: -
v_call: TRBV24-1

cdr3_aa: CASSLGPPPQYEQYF
cdr3_nt: TGTGCCAGCAGCTTGGGCCCCCCGCCACAGTACGAGCAGTACTTC
j_call: TRBJ2-7
clone_size: -
d_call: -
v_call: TRBV5-5

cdr3_aa: CASRKTGGATEAFF
cdr3_nt: TGTGCCAGCAGAAAAACAGGGGGCGCGACTGAAGCTTTCTTT
j_call: TRBJ1-1
clone_size: -
d_call: TRBD1
v_call: TRBV2

cdr3_aa: CASSQLGQGFQETQYF
cdr3_nt: TGTGCCAGCAGCCAATTAGGACAGGGGTTCCAAGAGACCCAGTACTTC
j_call: TRBJ2-5
clone_size: -
d_call: TRBD1
v_call: TRBV3-1/TRBV3-2

cdr3_aa: CASSLSRAKSYNEQFF
cdr3_nt: TGTGCCAGCAGCTTAAGCAGGGCTAAATCCTACAATGAGCAGTTCTTC
j_call: TRBJ2-1
clone_size: -
d_call: -
v_call: TRBV7-3

cdr3_aa: CASSQDRGFLGYTF
cdr3_nt: TGTGCCAGCAGTCAGGACAGGGGGTTTTTAGGCTACACCTTC
j_call: TRBJ1-2
clone_size: -
d_call: TRBD1
v_call: TRBV25-1

cdr3_aa: CASSPRQGAGETQYF
cdr3_nt: TGTGCCAGCAGCCCACGACAGGGGGCTGGGGAGACCCAGTACTTC
j_call: TRBJ2-5
clone_size: -
d_call: TRBD1
v_call: TRBV5-6

cdr3_aa: CASSFGETDEQYF
cdr3_nt: TGTGCCAGCAGTTTCGGGGAAACTGACGAGCAGTACTTC
j_call: TRBJ2-7
clone_size: -
d_call: -
v_call: TRBV12-3/TRBV12-4

cdr3_aa: CASSLSGASGRVPFF
cdr3_nt: TGTGCCAGCAGTTTGAGTGGGGCTAGCGGGAGGGTGCCGTTCTTC
j_call: TRBJ2-1
clone_size: -
d_call: TRBD2
v_call: TRBV28

cdr3_aa: CASSPVGLETQYF
cdr3_nt: TGTGCCAGCTCACCTGTCGGGTTAGAGACCCAGTACTTC
j_call: TRBJ2-5
clone_size: -
d_call: -
v_call: TRBV18

cdr3_aa: CASSLSDRATNEKLFF
cdr3_nt: TGTGCCAGCAGTTTATCGGACAGGGCAACTAATGAAAAACTGTTTTTT
j_call: TRBJ1-4
clone_size: -
d_call: TRBD1
v_call: TRBV27

cdr3_aa: CASSITGGTDTQYF
cdr3_nt: TGTGCCAGTAGTATAACGGGAGGCACAGATACGCAGTATTTT
j_call: TRBJ2-3
clone_size: -
d_call: -
v_call: TRBV19

cdr3_aa: CASSLAGLAGGEQFF
cdr3_nt: TGTGCCAGCAGCTTAGCTGGGCTAGCGGGAGGAGAGCAGTTCTTC
j_call: TRBJ2-1
clone_size: -
d_call: TRBD2
v_call: TRBV5-4

cdr3_aa: CASSLGQPNYGYTF
cdr3_nt: TGTGCCAGCAGCTTGGGACAGCCTAACTATGGCTACACCTTC
j_call: TRBJ1-2
clone_size: -
d_call: -
v_call: TRBV5-6

cdr3_aa: CAISESTHEQYF
cdr3_nt: TGTGCCATCAGTGAGTCGACACACGAGCAGTACTTC
j_call: TRBJ2-7
clone_size: -
d_call: -
v_call: TRBV10-3

cdr3_aa: CASSGGASLTYEQYF
cdr3_nt: TGTGCCAGTAGTGGCGGAGCATCCCTCACCTACGAGCAGTACTTC
j_call: TRBJ2-7
clone_size: -
d_call: -
v_call: TRBV19